A single sample gave rise to the 26 T cell receptor beta chains below, sequenced in a study of blood T cell repertoires in COVID-19. Only in-frame clones appear in the TCRdb table, and some are missing; sequencing was by immunoSEQ multiplex PCR. The table has around 380,000 clones, 81% seen once; the top ten hold more than 1%. Source material: peripheral blood. Receptor source: a human donor with acute or convalescent COVID-19. The donor label of this sample is uncertain.

The chain combines TRBV28 with TRBJ1-6; TRBD1 agrees at 9 bases. Germline V gene lookup returns CDR1 MDHEN and CDR2 SYDVKM. The CDR3 contains 12 residues. After removal of 10 bases from V and 7 bases from J, the junction contained 2 bases not matched to a gene. Written as DNA, the CDR3 is TGTGCCACCGGGACAGGGAATTCACCCCTCCACTTT. Its protein product is CATGTGNSPLHF.

This clone was seen just once. V usage is TRBV30 and J usage is TRBJ2-3; possibly TRBD1 for D (6 bases). The CDR3 runs to 14 residues. The germline V and J ends were trimmed by 2 bases and 6 bases, with 15 bases remaining between them. Germline V gene lookup returns CDR1 GTSNPN and CDR2 SVGIG (reference sequence). The DNA for the CDR3 is TGTGCCTGGAGTAGGGACAACCCGCCGGATACGCAGTATTTT. Its translation is CAWSRDNPPDTQYF.

The CDR3 spells CASGLVPFLASGQSYNEQFF. CDR3 coding DNA: TGTGCTAGTGGTTTGGTACCTTTTCTGGCTAGCGGCCAGTCCTACAATGAGCAGTTCTTC. The V gene is TRBV12-5, the J gene TRBJ2-1; 7 bases align to TRBD2. The CDR3 has 20 amino acids. V was clipped by 0 bases and J by 1 base; unmatched bases: 15. Germline V gene data show CDR1 as LGHNT and CDR2 as FRNRAP.

The chain recombines TRBV7-9 with TRBJ2-3; D is unresolved. V was shortened by 5 bases and J by 1 base, with 16 bases between the two germline ends. The germline V gene has CDR1 SEHNR and CDR2 FQNEAQ (reference sequence). The CDR3 contains 16 residues. As DNA, the CDR3 is TGTGCCAGCAGCCCACCCCCTAGAGTCGGCACAGATACGCAGTATTTT. It specifies CASSPPPRVGTDTQYF. The variable domain in full, with the rest retrieved from reference TRBV7-9 and TRBJ2-3, is DTGVSQNPRHKITKRGQNVTFRCDPISEHNRLYWYRQTLGQGPEFLTYFQNEAQLEKSRLLSDRFSAERPKGSFSTLEIQRTEQGDSAMYLCASSPPPRVGTDTQYFGPGTRLTVL.

The chain employs TRBV30 and TRBJ2-6, with 8 bases matching TRBD2. Germline CDR1 is GTSNPN and CDR2 is SVGIG (reference sequence). This CDR3 has 16 amino acids. With V trimmed by 3 bases and J by 2 bases, 6 bases remained unmatched. This CDR3 reads CAWRGTGLAGANVLTF. The CDR3 region has the DNA TGTGCCTGGAGAGGGACGGGACTAGCTGGGGCCAACGTCCTGACTTTC.

The gene calls are TRBV21-1 and TRBJ2-7; the table gives TRBD1 as D, unverified against the DNA. TRBV21-1 is tagged as a pseudogene. The CDR3 consists of 13 residues. The CDR3 DNA follows: TGTGCCAGGATCGGGACAGGATCCTACGAGCAGTACTTC. Encoded protein: CARIGTGSYEQYF.

This clone showed up just once. The chain employs TRBV4-2 and TRBJ1-1; D gene unclear. Germline loops: CDR1 LGHNA, CDR2 YNFKEQ. Trimming took off 4 bases at V and 4 bases at J, with 13 bases between the two ends. The CDR3 is 14 residues long. CDR3 loop: CASSRTVSGTEAFF. DNA for the CDR3: TGTGCCAGCAGCCGAACGGTATCCGGCACTGAAGCTTTCTTT.

CDR3 bases: TGTGCCAGCAGTGAAGCGGGGGGTGTCTACGAGCAGTACTTC. Translating gives CASSEAGGVYEQYF. V and J are TRBV6-1 and TRBJ2-7; TRBD2 might be the D (6 bases). Germline lookup yields CDR1 MNHNS and CDR2 SASEGT. The CDR3 contains 14 residues. Trimming shortened V by 0 bases and J by 3 bases, and 9 bases separated the two germline ends.

The CDR3 nucleotides read TGTGCCAGCTCCGAGTGGGACACAGGGCGTAATGAAAAACTGTTTTTT. This gives the protein CASSEWDTGRNEKLFF. The rearrangement uses TRBV18 and TRBJ1-4; TRBD1 is a possible D gene (6 bases). The CDR3 is 16 amino acids. Germline CDR1 is KGHSH and CDR2 is LQKENI. V was cut by 6 bases and J by 4 bases, with 18 bases left in between.

Notes on this clone: The identical CDR3 is also encoded by other nucleotide sequences in the sample. This rearrangement joins TRBV18 to TRBJ1-1; D possibly corresponds to TRBD1 (6 bases). CDR1 is KGHSH, CDR2 LQKENI, per germline. This CDR3 has 14 residues. The V gene lost 3 bases and the J gene lost 0 bases, with 8 bases spanning the gap. The chain's CDR3 is CASSPTGLNTEAFF. The CDR3 nucleotides are TGTGCCAGCTCACCCACAGGGCTGAACACTGAAGCTTTCTTT. The full variable domain, rest sourced from reference TRBV18 and TRBJ1-1, is NAGVMQNPRHLVRRRGQEARLRCSPMKGHSHVYWYRQLPEEGLKFMVYLQKENIIDESGMPKERFSAEFPKEGPSILRIQQVVRGDSAAYFCASSPTGLNTEAFFGQGTRLTVV.

Of note for this clone: A much larger clone differs by one base, so this may be a read error. This chain links TRBV2 with TRBJ2-2, with 7 bases matching TRBD2. The CDR3 sequence is 14 residues long. Germline loops: CDR1 SNHLY, CDR2 FYNNEI. V lost 6 bases to trimming and J lost 0 bases; unmatched junction nucleotides: 1. The CDR3 DNA is TGTGCCAGCAGGCGGGGGACGAACACCGGGGAGCTGTTTTTT. Encoded protein: CASRRGTNTGELFF.

V and J are TRBV30 and TRBJ1-1; no definite D call. Trimming took 0 bases from V and 0 from J, leaving 8 bases between them. CDR3 length: 14 residues. Germline lookup yields CDR1 GTSNPN and CDR2 SVGIG (reference sequence). Here the CDR3 reads CAWSVLRLNTEAFF. As DNA, the CDR3 is TGTGCCTGGAGTGTACTCCGGTTGAACACTGAAGCTTTCTTT.

This chain joins TRBV28 and TRBJ1-6; TRBD1 agrees at 7 bases. The CDR3 extends over 15 amino acids. J was trimmed by 9 bases and V by 6 bases; bases with no gene match: 11. Per germline, CDR1 MDHEN and CDR2 SYDVKM. CDR3 amino acids: CASRPTQNRGSPLHF. The CDR3 bases are TGTGCCAGCAGACCTACCCAAAACAGGGGTTCACCCCTCCACTTT.

With regard to this clone: The sample holds other DNA sequences that translate to the same CDR3. This chain uses TRBV19 with TRBJ1-5, with 9 bases identical to TRBD1. Germline V gene lookup returns CDR1 LNHDA and CDR2 SQIVND (reference sequence). The CDR3 extends over 15 amino acids. The V segment lost 3 bases and the J segment 4 bases; nucleotides outside the gene matches: 4. This chain's CDR3 is CASSMDRGRNQPQHF. CDR3 DNA: TGTGCCAGTAGTATGGACAGGGGAAGGAATCAGCCCCAGCATTTT.

The chain has TRBV2 and TRBJ2-3; D ambiguous. V dropped 8 bases and J dropped 2 bases, with 17 bases sitting between them. From germline, CDR1 is SNHLY and CDR2 FYNNEI. The CDR3 has 15 amino acids. In nucleotides, the CDR3 is TGTGCCAGCGCGTCGCGAGGCTTCCTCACAGATACGCAGTATTTT. Translating it yields CASASRGFLTDTQYF.

The V call is TRBV19, the J call TRBJ1-5, with no clear D. The germline V gene has CDR1 LNHDA and CDR2 SQIVND (reference sequence). CDR3 size: 16 residues. V was shortened by 1 base and J by 4 bases, with 14 bases between the two germline ends. CDR3 protein: CASSIGSQFHNQPQHF. The CDR3 DNA reads TGTGCCAGTAGTATAGGCTCCCAGTTTCATAATCAGCCCCAGCATTTT.

This clone occurred a few times. V gene TRBV11-2 combines with J gene TRBJ2-7, with D perhaps matching TRBD2 (6 bases). V dropped 1 base and J dropped 4 bases, with 17 bases sitting between them. CDR1 and CDR2 (germline): SGHAT, FQNNGV. The CDR3 is 16 amino acids. CDR3 in DNA: TGTGCCAGCAGCTTAGTATCCCTAGCGAGTTCTTACGAGCAGTACTTC. Its translation: CASSLVSLASSYEQYF.

The genes are TRBV5-4 and TRBJ2-1; TRBD1 might be the D (5 bases). V lost 5 bases and J 10 bases, leaving 10 bases between the germline ends. The length of the CDR3 is 11 residues. Germline-derived CDR1 and CDR2 are SGHNT and YYREEE (reference sequence). CDR3 nucleotide sequence: TGTGCCAGCAGTCGGCCAGGGGAGCAGTTCTTC. Amino acids: CASSRPGEQFF.

J is TRBJ2-5 and V is TRBV15, with D maybe TRBD1 (5 bases). V was cut by 6 bases and J by 1 base, with 6 bases left in between. Germline V gives CDR1 LNHNV, CDR2 YYDKDF (reference sequence). The CDR3 totals 12 residues. The CDR3, as DNA: TGTGCCACCAGTGACAGCCAAGAGACCCAGTACTTC. Amino acids: CATSDSQETQYF. Drawing the rest from reference TRBV15 and TRBJ2-5, the complete variable domain is DAMVIQNPRYQVTQFGKPVTLSCSQTLNHNVMYWYQQKSSQAPKLLFHYYDKDFNNEADTPDNFQSRRPNTSFCFLDIRSPGLGDTAMYLCATSDSQETQYFGPGTRLLVL.

The chain recombines TRBV11-2 with TRBJ2-1; 8 bases line up with TRBD2. This CDR3 contains 16 residues. Germline V gene lookup returns CDR1 SGHAT and CDR2 FQNNGV. J gave up 3 bases and V 5 bases, and 9 bases lay outside the gene matches. The CDR3 DNA follows: TGTGCCAGCAGCCCACGGGGGGGCCTGTTCTACAATGAGCAGTTCTTC. This translates into CASSPRGGLFYNEQFF.

The chain couples TRBV28 to TRBJ1-2; TRBD1 matches 11 bases. This CDR3 has 16 residues. The trim removed 5 bases at V and 4 bases at J, leaving 9 bases unmatched. Germline V CDR1 and CDR2: MDHEN, SYDVKM. The CDR3 spells CASSPRTGGLSYGYTF. The CDR3 nucleotides read TGTGCCAGCAGTCCGCGGACAGGGGGCCTTAGCTATGGCTACACCTTC.

The genes are TRBV2 and TRBJ2-3, with a tentative D call TRBD2 (5 bases). The ends were cut back, 4 bases at V and 4 bases at J, with 12 bases in the middle. Germline values: CDR1 SNHLY, CDR2 FYNNEI. This CDR3 contains 14 residues. The CDR3 region is CASSAASNADTQYF. DNA of the CDR3: TGTGCCAGCAGTGCGGCTAGCAACGCAGATACGCAGTATTTT.

The chain uses TRBV19 and TRBJ2-1; no definite D call. Germline V gene sequence: CDR1 LNHDA, CDR2 SQIVND (reference sequence). The V gene lost 8 bases and the J gene lost 0 bases, with 11 bases spanning the gap. This CDR3 region has 14 residues. CDR3 DNA sequence: TGTGCCAGTCGAGCCAGGAACTCCTACAATGAGCAGTTCTTC. Translation gives CASRARNSYNEQFF. Full variable domain (rest looked up from reference TRBV19 and TRBJ2-1): DGGITQSPKYLFRKEGQNVTLSCEQNLNHDAMYWYRQDPGQGLRLIYYSQIVNDFQKGDIAEGYSVSREKKESFPLTVTSAQKNPTAFYLCASRARNSYNEQFFGPGTRLTVL.

In its sample, this clone was seen a few times. V is TRBV18 and J is TRBJ1-4; no reliable D call. This CDR3 has 13 residues. The germline V gene has CDR1 KGHSH and CDR2 LQKENI. Trimming took 4 bases from V and 7 from J, leaving 10 bases between them. This CDR3 is CASSRNWSEKLFF. CDR3 DNA: TGTGCCAGCTCACGGAACTGGAGTGAAAAACTGTTTTTT.

The V gene is TRBV2, the J gene TRBJ1-1; tentative D call: TRBD1 (5 bases). V lost 4 bases, J lost 0 bases, and 15 bases lay in between. Germline V gene data show CDR1 as SNHLY and CDR2 as FYNNEI. The CDR3 runs to 16 residues. The CDR3 nucleotides read TGTGCCAGCAGTGTCACAGGAAGTCTTATGAACACTGAAGCTTTCTTT. Translation: CASSVTGSLMNTEAFF.

This clone has just a few counts. The J gene is TRBJ2-5, the V gene TRBV5-5; D is possibly TRBD2 (5 bases). CDR1 and CDR2 (germline): SGHKS, YYEKEE (reference sequence). The CDR3 totals 15 residues. With 0 bases removed from V and 4 bases from J, the gap between germline ends came to 13 bases. The CDR3 DNA reads TGTGCCAGCAGCTTGGTTTCAGGTGCGGGAGAGACCCAGTACTTC. Translating it yields CASSLVSGAGETQYF.